Included here is one T cell receptor (beta chain) sequence, with context. This entry comes from a study of cytomegalovirus exposure and HLA in healthy donors. The ends lost 6 bases at V and 7 bases at J; junction bases unmatched: 8. Germline CDR1 MNHNY, CDR2 SVGAGI (reference sequence). The CDR3 totals 16 residues. With 60 Vbeta and 13 Jbeta primers, the PCR was carried out. TCRdb keeps only in-frame clones here, not all; method: immunoSEQ multiplex PCR. The sample carries around 150,000 clones, more than 70% recorded once. What was sequenced was PBMCs. The chain uses TRBV6-6 and TRBJ2-1; 14 bases fit TRBD2. This TCR derives from a male donor in good health and CMV-seronegative. The CDR3 nucleotides read TGTGCCAGCAGAAGACTAGCGGGAGGGAAACAAAATGAGCAGTTCTTC. It specifies CASRRLAGGKQNEQFF.